These 26 T cell receptor beta chains share one sample of origin, sequenced in a study of T cells in Graves' hyperthyroidism and ophthalmopathy. RNA transcripts served as the template for amplifying TCR beta CDR3 regions. During a first-round RT-PCR of the TCR CDR3, the HTBI primer set was used. TCRdb recomputed calls from the multiplex PCR reads with MiXCR, one row per CDR3 protein. The sample carries approximately 740,000 distinct CDR3 sequences, 13% to 15% recorded once. The sequencing sample was made of blood. The receptors stem from a woman under 30 with Graves' hyperthyroidism.

The chain couples TRBV19 to TRBJ1-5; D unclear. From germline, CDR1 is LNHDA and CDR2 SQIVND (reference sequence). The CDR3 has 16 residues. V lost 2 bases, J lost 1 base, and 12 bases lay in between. The CDR3 spells CASSIPLGMSNQPQHF. The CDR3 DNA reads as TGTGCCAGTAGTATACCCCTAGGGATGAGCAATCAGCCCCAGCATTTT.

This clonotype was detected many times. This chain uses TRBV20-1 with TRBJ2-3; unclear D gene. V was cut by 4 bases and J by 3 bases, with 14 bases left in between. The CDR3 sequence is 14 residues long. Germline V gene lookup returns CDR1 DFQATT and CDR2 SNEGSKA (reference sequence). As DNA, the CDR3 is TGCAGTGCTATACTGGAGATGGGGACAGATACGCAGTATTTT. Translation gives CSAILEMGTDTQYF.

The sample holds many counts of this clonotype. The V and J genes are TRBV11-3 and TRBJ1-1, with D possibly TRBD1 on 6 matching bases. This CDR3 spans 17 amino acids. Germline V lookup: CDR1 SGHNT, CDR2 YENEEA. With 0 bases removed from V and 1 base from J, the gap between germline ends came to 15 bases. The CDR3, as DNA: TGTGCCAGCAGCTTAGACGTCCGCCTCAGGGGGAACACTGAAGCTTTCTTT. Its translation is CASSLDVRLRGNTEAFF.

This chain connects TRBV7-2 to TRBJ2-3; possible D gene TRBD2, 6 bases. Germline V lookup: CDR1 SGHTA, CDR2 FQGNSA. The CDR3 is 16 amino acids. Deletions cut 1 base from V and 2 bases from J, with 13 bases between. CDR3 protein: CASSLETGAVTDTQYF. CDR3 bases: TGTGCCAGCAGCTTAGAGACGGGAGCGGTCACAGATACGCAGTATTTT.

This clonotype was recorded many times. The chain is built from TRBV7-9 and TRBJ2-3, with D possibly TRBD1 on 6 matching bases. The ends were cut back, 2 bases at V and 0 bases at J, with 15 bases in the middle. The CDR3 spans 17 residues. CDR1 is SEHNR, CDR2 FQNEAQ, per germline (reference sequence). The CDR3 loop reads CASSLPLGRGSTDTQYF. The CDR3 coding sequence is TGTGCCAGCAGCTTACCCCTGGGCAGGGGAAGCACAGATACGCAGTATTTT. The full variable domain, in which reference TRBV7-9 and TRBJ2-3 provide the parts outside the CDR3, is DTGVSQNPRHKITKRGQNVTFRCDPISEHNRLYWYRQTLGQGPEFLTYFQNEAQLEKSRLLSDRFSAERPKGSFSTLEIQRTEQGDSAMYLCASSLPLGRGSTDTQYFGPGTRLTVL.

This clonotype was counted only a few times. The chain employs TRBV18 and TRBJ2-7, with TRBD1 as a possible D gene (6 bases). Deletions cut 6 bases from V and 5 bases from J, with 20 bases between. Germline CDR1 reads KGHSH; CDR2 reads LQKENI. The CDR3 totals 15 residues. CDR3 bases: TGTGCCAGCTCTCCTAGACCCGTACAGGGCAACGAGCAGTACTTC. As protein: CASSPRPVQGNEQYF.

This clonotype was observed a few times. This chain joins TRBV29-1 and TRBJ2-2; D may be TRBD1 (6 bases). Germline CDR1 SQVTM, CDR2 ANQGSEA. V was shortened by 3 bases and J by 6 bases, with 14 bases between the two germline ends. The CDR3 length is 14 residues. CDR3 loop: CSVEGHGSSGELFF. Written as DNA, the CDR3 is TGCAGCGTTGAGGGACACGGGTCGTCCGGGGAGCTGTTTTTT.

This clonotype was picked up a small number of times. V is TRBV20-1 and J is TRBJ2-7; TRBD1 or TRBD2 may be the D gene (6 bases each). CDR1 is DFQATT, CDR2 SNEGSKA, per germline (reference sequence). Deletions cut 6 bases from V and 4 bases from J, with 19 bases between. The CDR3 contains 14 residues. The CDR3 DNA reads TGCAGTGCAAAGGGGGGAGCGTCGAATTACGAGCAGTACTTC. Its translation is CSAKGGASNYEQYF.

This clonotype was counted a few times. This rearrangement joins TRBV9 to TRBJ2-1, with 12 bases aligning to TRBD2. CDR3 length equals 18 residues. Trimming at V came to 5 bases and at J to 1 base, leaving 10 bases not matched to a gene. CDR1 SGDLS and CDR2 YYNGEE come from the germline V gene. CDR3 sequence: CASSILSSGRGSYNEQFF. The CDR3 bases are TGTGCCAGCAGTATCCTCTCTAGCGGGAGGGGGTCCTACAATGAGCAGTTCTTC.

This clonotype was counted at least ten times. The chain links TRBV28 to TRBJ2-1; 8 bases agree with TRBD2. The CDR3 totals 19 residues. CDR1 and CDR2 from the germline V gene are MDHEN and SYDVKM. J gave up 6 bases and V 5 bases, and 21 bases lay outside the gene matches. CDR3 loop: CASSPFGAGGGRRRNEQFF. In DNA, the CDR3 is TGTGCCAGCAGTCCGTTTGGGGCCGGCGGCGGGAGGAGGCGCAATGAGCAGTTCTTC.

This clonotype was seen at least ten times. DNA for the CDR3: TGTGCCAGCTCACCATTGAATCGGATCTCCAATGAGCAGTTCTTC. This encodes CASSPLNRISNEQFF. V gene TRBV18 combines with J gene TRBJ2-1; D unresolved. CDR3 length: 15 residues. Germline lookup yields CDR1 KGHSH and CDR2 LQKENI. Deletions cut 2 bases from V and 6 bases from J, with 14 bases between.

The J gene is TRBJ2-1, the V gene TRBV20-1, with a possible D match to TRBD1 (5 bases). Trimming took off 5 bases at V and 0 bases at J, with 11 bases between the two ends. Germline V lookup: CDR1 DFQATT, CDR2 SNEGSKA (reference sequence). The CDR3 is made up of 14 amino acids. CDR3 residues: CSALHRRSYNEQFF. In nucleotides, the CDR3 is TGCAGTGCTCTACACAGGCGCTCCTACAATGAGCAGTTCTTC.

This clonotype was counted at least ten times. The V call is TRBV6-6, the J call TRBJ2-1; 8 nucleotides line up with TRBD2. The CDR3 is made up of 16 amino acids. CDR1 is MNHNY, CDR2 SVGAGI, per germline (reference sequence). The V gene end was trimmed by 2 bases and the J gene end by 5 bases; junction bases not matched to a gene: 8. CDR3 sequence reads: CASSYEAASGHNEQFF. The CDR3 DNA follows: TGTGCCAGCAGTTACGAAGCGGCTAGCGGGCACAATGAGCAGTTCTTC.

This clonotype came up a few times. The rearrangement uses TRBV19 and TRBJ2-5; 12 bases are shared with TRBD2. Germline V CDR1 and CDR2: LNHDA, SQIVND (reference sequence). The CDR3 runs 15 residues. V trimming: 3 bases; J trimming: 4 bases; junction bases outside the gene matches: 3. CDR3 protein: CASSMILAGGETQYF. The CDR3 bases are TGTGCCAGTAGTATGATACTAGCGGGAGGAGAGACCCAGTACTTC.

The sample holds a few counts of this clonotype. The chain couples TRBV12-3 or TRBV12-4 to TRBJ1-5; D is unclear. This CDR3 region has 15 residues. The V gene lost 5 bases and the J gene lost 0 bases, with 11 bases spanning the gap. Written as DNA, the CDR3 is TGTGCCAGCAGTCCCCTAAGGTCTAGCAATCAGCCCCAGCATTTT. It yields the protein CASSPLRSSNQPQHF.

There are many counts of this clonotype. CDR3: CSVGQGGWTEAFF. CDR3 sequence (DNA): TGCAGCGTTGGACAGGGAGGATGGACTGAAGCTTTCTTT. J is TRBJ1-1 and V is TRBV29-1, with 7 bases that match TRBD1. Germline loops: CDR1 SQVTM, CDR2 ANQGSEA. The CDR3 loop spans 13 amino acids. Unmatched junction bases numbered 7, after V lost 4 bases and J lost 5 bases.

Worth noting for this clonotype: Sequence at one end of the junction differs from germline and may be a read error. The chain carries TRBV18 and TRBJ2-1, with TRBD2 as a possible D gene (6 bases). Germline values: CDR1 KGHSH, CDR2 LQKENI. The CDR3 is 17 amino acids. The CDR3 spells CASSPGLAHNSCNEQFF. The CDR3 DNA sequence: TGTGCCAGCTCACCAGGGCTAGCGCATAACTCCTGCAATGAGCAGTTCTTC.

In its sample, this clonotype was seen many times. The V and J genes are TRBV4-1 and TRBJ1-5; D is uncertain. Germline V gives CDR1 MGHRA, CDR2 YSYEKL. The CDR3 has 15 residues. V shed 3 bases and J shed 0 bases, with 9 bases lying between them. The DNA of the CDR3 is TGCGCCAGCAGCCAGGGATTGAATAGCAATCAGCCCCAGCATTTT. This translates into CASSQGLNSNQPQHF.

A remark on this clonotype: This clone may be a read error of a much larger clone one base away. No conserved phenylalanine or tryptophan is present at the end of the CDR3, so a read error is the likely explanation. CDR3 protein: CASSATGKGGSYGYTL. The CDR3 nucleotides are TGTGCCAGCAGCGCGACAGGAAAGGGGGGTTCCTATGGCTACACCCTC. The rearrangement joins TRBV28 to TRBJ1-2, with a possible D match to TRBD1 (6 bases). CDR3 size: 16 residues. Germline V gives CDR1 MDHEN, CDR2 SYDVKM. Trimming pared 6 bases from V and 4 bases from J, leaving 21 bases between.

This clonotype has at least ten counts. The chain couples TRBV20-1 to TRBJ2-2; maybe TRBD2 (7 bases). Trimming removed 3 bases from V and 4 bases from J, with 24 bases in between. Germline loops: CDR1 DFQATT, CDR2 SNEGSKA (reference sequence). CDR3 length equals 18 residues. The CDR3 is CSASWGGADQKGTGELFF. Here the CDR3 DNA reads TGCAGTGCTAGCTGGGGGGGCGCGGATCAAAAGGGCACCGGGGAGCTGTTTTTT.

This clonotype was detected many times. V usage is TRBV7-8 and J usage is TRBJ1-5; no clear D. V lost 1 base, J lost 0 bases, and 7 bases lay in between. The CDR3 totals 15 residues. Germline loops: CDR1 SGHVS, CDR2 FQNEAQ. CDR3 sequence reads: CASSLEAYSNQPQHF. The CDR3 coding sequence is TGTGCCAGCAGCTTAGAAGCTTATAGCAATCAGCCCCAGCATTTT. Combining the CDR3 with reference TRBV7-8 and TRBJ1-5 gives the whole variable domain GAGVSQSPRYKVAKRGQDVALRCDPISGHVSLFWYQQALGQGPEFLTYFQNEAQLDKSGLPSDRFFAERPEGSVSTLKIQRTQQEDSAVYLCASSLEAYSNQPQHFGDGTRLSIL.

At least ten counts were recorded for this clonotype. V and J are TRBV28 and TRBJ1-2; D unclear. Per germline, CDR1 MDHEN and CDR2 SYDVKM. This CDR3 is 14 amino acids long. Trimming took 4 bases from V and 5 from J, leaving 14 bases between them. As DNA, the CDR3 is TGTGCCAGCAGTTCGTCTGTTGTAGGGTATGGCTACACCTTC. The encoded protein is CASSSSVVGYGYTF.

As to this clonotype: A much larger clone lies a single base off, so this may be a read error. J is TRBJ2-1 and V is TRBV2; 11 nucleotides align to TRBD2. The DNA end is a closer match to TRBJ2-7, so the J assignment may be wrong. CDR1 and CDR2 from the germline V gene are SNHLY and FYNNEI. The CDR3 has 16 residues. The CDR3 nucleotides read TGTGCCAGCAGCGTTCTACTAGCGGGAGTGAACAATGAGCAGTACTTC. Protein: CASSVLLAGVNNEQYF.

This clonotype showed up just a few times. The J gene is TRBJ2-7, the V gene TRBV11-3; TRBD1 matches 8 bases. The CDR3 sequence is 16 residues long. In germline, CDR1 is SGHNT, CDR2 YENEEA. V lost 4 bases and J lost 3; bases outside the gene matches: 11. CDR3 bases: TGTGCCAGCAGCTCAACCGGGACAGGTCTTATCTACGAGCAGTACTTC. It specifies CASSSTGTGLIYEQYF.

This clonotype showed up many times. The CDR3 here is CAWSVRGSNTEAFF. The CDR3, as DNA: TGTGCCTGGAGTGTAAGGGGATCGAACACTGAAGCTTTCTTT. The chain joins TRBV30 to TRBJ1-1; D possibly corresponds to TRBD1 (5 bases). Trimming cost V 0 bases and J 1 base, with 9 bases left between them. Germline CDR1 and CDR2: GTSNPN and SVGIG (reference sequence). This CDR3 is built from 14 residues.

Concerning this clonotype itself: It is unclear where the CDR3 begins or ends on the DNA, so no DNA is shown, and the CDR3 is as TCRdb lists it. CDR3 region: CASSSGGGIQYFGAGETQYF. The chain employs TRBV7-7 and TRBJ2-5; the DNA was not used to check the table's D call, TRBD1. The CDR3 contains 20 residues when both ends are counted. Germline V gene data show CDR1 as SSHAT and CDR2 as FNYEAQ (reference sequence).